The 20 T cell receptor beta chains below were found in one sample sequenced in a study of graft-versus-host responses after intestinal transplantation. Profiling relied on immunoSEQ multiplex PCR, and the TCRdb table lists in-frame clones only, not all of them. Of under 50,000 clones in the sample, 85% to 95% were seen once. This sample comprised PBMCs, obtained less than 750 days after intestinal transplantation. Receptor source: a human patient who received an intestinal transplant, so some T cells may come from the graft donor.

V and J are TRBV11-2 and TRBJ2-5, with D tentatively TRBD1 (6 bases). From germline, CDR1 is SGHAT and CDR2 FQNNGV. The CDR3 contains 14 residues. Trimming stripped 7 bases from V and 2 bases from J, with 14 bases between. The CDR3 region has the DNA TGTGCCAGCAAAAGAACAGGGCAACAAGAGACCCAGTACTTC. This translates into CASKRTGQQETQYF.

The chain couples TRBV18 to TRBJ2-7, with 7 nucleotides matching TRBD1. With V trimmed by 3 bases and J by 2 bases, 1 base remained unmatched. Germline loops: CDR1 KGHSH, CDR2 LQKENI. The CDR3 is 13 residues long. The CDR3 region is CASSPGTAYEQYF. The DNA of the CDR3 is TGTGCCAGCTCACCGGGGACAGCCTACGAGCAGTACTTC.

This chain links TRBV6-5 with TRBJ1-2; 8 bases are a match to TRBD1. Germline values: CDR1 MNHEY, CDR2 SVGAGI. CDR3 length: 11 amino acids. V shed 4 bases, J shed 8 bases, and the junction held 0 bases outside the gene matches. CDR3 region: CASSWDRGYTF. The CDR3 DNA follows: TGTGCCAGCAGTTGGGACAGGGGCTACACCTTC.

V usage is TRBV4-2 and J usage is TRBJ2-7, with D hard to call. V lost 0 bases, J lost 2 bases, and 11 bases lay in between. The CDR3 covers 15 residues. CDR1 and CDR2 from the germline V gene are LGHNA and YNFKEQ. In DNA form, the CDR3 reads TGTGCCAGCAGCCAAGAAATTTTGAGTACCTACGAGCAGTACTTC. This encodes CASSQEILSTYEQYF.

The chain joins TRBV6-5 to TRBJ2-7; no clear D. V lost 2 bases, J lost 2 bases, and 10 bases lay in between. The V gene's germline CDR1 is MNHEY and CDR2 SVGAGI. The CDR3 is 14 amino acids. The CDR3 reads CASSYTPLTYEQYF. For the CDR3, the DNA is TGTGCCAGCAGTTACACCCCACTGACCTACGAGCAGTACTTC.

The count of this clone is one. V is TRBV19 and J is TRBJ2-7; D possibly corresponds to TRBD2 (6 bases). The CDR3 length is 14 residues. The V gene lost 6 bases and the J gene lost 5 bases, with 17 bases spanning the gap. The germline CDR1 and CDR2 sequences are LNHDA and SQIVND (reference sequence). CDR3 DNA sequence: TGTGCCAGTAGACTAAGTCCCGGGAGTAACGAGCAGTACTTC. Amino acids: CASRLSPGSNEQYF.

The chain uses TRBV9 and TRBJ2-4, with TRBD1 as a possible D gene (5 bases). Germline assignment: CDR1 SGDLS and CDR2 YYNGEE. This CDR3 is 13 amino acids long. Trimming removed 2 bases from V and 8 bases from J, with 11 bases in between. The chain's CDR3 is CASSVSQGDIQYF. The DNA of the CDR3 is TGTGCCAGCAGCGTTTCTCAGGGTGACATTCAGTACTTC.

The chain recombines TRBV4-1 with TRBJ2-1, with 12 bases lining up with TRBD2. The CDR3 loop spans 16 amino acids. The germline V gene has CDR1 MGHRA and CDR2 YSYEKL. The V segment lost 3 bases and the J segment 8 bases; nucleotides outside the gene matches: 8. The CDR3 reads CASSHPSGGAIDEQFF. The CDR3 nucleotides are TGCGCCAGCAGCCACCCTAGCGGGGGGGCAATAGATGAGCAGTTCTTC.

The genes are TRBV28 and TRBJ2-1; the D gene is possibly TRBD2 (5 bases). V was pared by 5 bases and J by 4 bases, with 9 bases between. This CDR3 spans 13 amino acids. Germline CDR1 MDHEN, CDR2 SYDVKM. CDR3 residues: CASSAGLYNEQFF. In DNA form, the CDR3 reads TGTGCCAGCAGTGCCGGACTTTACAATGAGCAGTTCTTC.

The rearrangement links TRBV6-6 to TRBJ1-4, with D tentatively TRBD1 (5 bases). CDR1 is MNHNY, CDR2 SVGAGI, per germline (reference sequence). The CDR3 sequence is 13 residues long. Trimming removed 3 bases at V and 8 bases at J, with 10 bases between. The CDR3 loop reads CASSYGQREKLFF. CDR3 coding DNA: TGTGCCAGCAGTTATGGACAAAGGGAAAAACTGTTTTTT.

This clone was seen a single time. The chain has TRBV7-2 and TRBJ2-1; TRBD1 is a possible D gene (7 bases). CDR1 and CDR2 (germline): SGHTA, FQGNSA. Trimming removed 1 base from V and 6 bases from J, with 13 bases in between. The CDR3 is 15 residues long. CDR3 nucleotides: TGTGCCAGCAGCTTAGTGCGGGGACAGCTCAATGAGCAGTTCTTC. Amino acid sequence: CASSLVRGQLNEQFF.

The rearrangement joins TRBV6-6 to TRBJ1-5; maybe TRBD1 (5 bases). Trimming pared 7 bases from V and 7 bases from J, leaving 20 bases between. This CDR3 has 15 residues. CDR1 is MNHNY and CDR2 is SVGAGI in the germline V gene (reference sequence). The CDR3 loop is CASTESREGRQPQHF. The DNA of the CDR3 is TGTGCCAGCACTGAATCCAGGGAGGGAAGACAGCCCCAGCATTTT.

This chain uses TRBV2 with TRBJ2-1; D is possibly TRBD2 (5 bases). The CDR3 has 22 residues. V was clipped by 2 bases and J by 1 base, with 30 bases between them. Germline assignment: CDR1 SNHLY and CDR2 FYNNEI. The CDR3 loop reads CASSELGILLGSLRGSYNEQFF. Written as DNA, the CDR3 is TGTGCCAGCAGTGAATTGGGGATCTTACTAGGGTCCCTAAGAGGTTCCTACAATGAGCAGTTCTTC.

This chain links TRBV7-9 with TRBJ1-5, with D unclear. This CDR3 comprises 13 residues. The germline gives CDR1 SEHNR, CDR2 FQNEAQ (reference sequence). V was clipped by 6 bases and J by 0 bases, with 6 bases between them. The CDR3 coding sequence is TGTGCCAGCAGTCAACATAGCAATCAGCCCCAGCATTTT. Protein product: CASSQHSNQPQHF.

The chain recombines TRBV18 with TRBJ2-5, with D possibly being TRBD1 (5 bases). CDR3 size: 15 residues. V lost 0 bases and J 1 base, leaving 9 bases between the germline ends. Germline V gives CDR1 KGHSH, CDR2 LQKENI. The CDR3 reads CASSPPQGTQETQYF. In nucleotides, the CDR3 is TGTGCCAGCTCACCACCCCAGGGAACCCAAGAGACCCAGTACTTC.

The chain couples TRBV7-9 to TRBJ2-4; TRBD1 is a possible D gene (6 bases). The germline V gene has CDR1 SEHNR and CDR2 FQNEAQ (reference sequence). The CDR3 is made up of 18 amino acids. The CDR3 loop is CATAALFVGGYAKNIQYF. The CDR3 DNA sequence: TGTGCTACAGCAGCTCTCTTCGTAGGGGGTTATGCCAAAAACATTCAGTACTTC.

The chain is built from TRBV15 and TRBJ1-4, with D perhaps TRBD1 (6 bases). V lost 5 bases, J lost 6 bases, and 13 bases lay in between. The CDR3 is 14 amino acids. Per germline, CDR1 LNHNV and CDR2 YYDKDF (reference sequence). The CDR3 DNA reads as TGTGCCACCAGCGGCGGAGGGGGGTATGAAAAACTGTTTTTT. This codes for CATSGGGGYEKLFF.

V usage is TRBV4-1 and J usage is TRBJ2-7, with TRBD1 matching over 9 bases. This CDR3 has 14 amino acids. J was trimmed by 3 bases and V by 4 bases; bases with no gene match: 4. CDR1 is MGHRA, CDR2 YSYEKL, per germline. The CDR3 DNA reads TGCGCCAGCAGCCCCCGGGACAGGGTCTACGAGCAGTACTTC. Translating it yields CASSPRDRVYEQYF.

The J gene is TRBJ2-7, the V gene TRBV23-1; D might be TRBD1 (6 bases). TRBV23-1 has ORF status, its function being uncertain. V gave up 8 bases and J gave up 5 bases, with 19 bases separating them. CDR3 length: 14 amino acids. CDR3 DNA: TGCGCCAGCGCCCGGGGACAACCACCTGACGAGCAGTACTTC. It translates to CASARGQPPDEQYF.

CDR3 amino acids: CASSVRAGANTEAFF. As DNA, the CDR3 is TGTGCCAGCAGTGTGAGAGCGGGGGCGAACACTGAAGCTTTCTTT. The chain is built from TRBV2 and TRBJ1-1; TRBD1 is a possible D gene (6 bases). Germline-derived CDR1 and CDR2 are SNHLY and FYNNEI. Trimming stripped 4 bases from V and 1 base from J, with 13 bases between. The CDR3 has 15 amino acids.